The entry that follows covers one TCR beta chain sequence. Its antigen is still unknown. The CDR3 length is 15 residues. In germline, CDR1 is LNHDA, CDR2 SQIVND (reference sequence). Trimming took 6 bases from V and 4 from J; bases not matched to a gene: 8. This entry belongs to a study of cytomegalovirus exposure and HLA in healthy donors. Study conclusions and caveats: Later on, an analysis tied approximately 15,000 TCR beta sequences to HLA alleles at 0.05 false discovery rate. Cytomegalovirus-associated status was assigned to 150 or so TCR beta chains. Reported findings show TCR beta sequences accurately forecast HLA-A and HLA-B alleles in most subjects. Being indistinguishable, some V segments were excluded, TRBV6-2 and TRBV6-3 among them.

Vbeta (60) and Jbeta (13) primers were used in the PCR. Using immunoSEQ multiplex PCR, the repertoire was profiled, and TCRdb retains in-frame clones only, with some absent. Altogether 120,000 or so clones are present, 65% to 75% being singletons, with the ten largest covering approximately 6.4%. The source material was PBMCs. The sequence was collected from a woman in her fifties or sixties in good health and CMV-seropositive. The genes are TRBV19 and TRBJ2-2; 7 bases are shared with TRBD2. CDR3 amino acids: CASSRLAGRTGELFF. DNA of the CDR3: TGTGCCAGTAGCAGACTAGCAGGACGCACCGGGGAGCTGTTTTTT. The full variable domain, its missing parts supplied by reference TRBV19 and TRBJ2-2, is DGGITQSPKYLFRKEGQNVTLSCEQNLNHDAMYWYRQDPGQGLRLIYYSQIVNDFQKGDIAEGYSVSREKKESFPLTVTSAQKNPTAFYLCASSRLAGRTGELFFGEGSRLTVL.